The following is a T cell receptor beta chain sequence with its context. Its specificity is not known. The germline gives CDR1 LNHDA, CDR2 SQIVND (reference sequence). This CDR3 is 16 amino acids long. The J segment lost 7 bases and the V segment lost 5 bases, leaving 13 bases of the junction unmatched. These data come from a study of T cell repertoires and HLA-DP antigens. Study overall: Donor ages ranged from 18-to-29 to 60-to-69; two men, one woman. Average DNA input: approximately 220 ng for CD137+CD4+ sorts, approximately 1,200 ng pre-culture.

Notes on the study in general: Previously undetected clones averaged approximately 38% and 46% against the two alleles respectively.

Libraries were prepared by immunoSEQ multiplex PCR; TCRdb keeps only in-frame clonotypes and omits some of them. The sample contains approximately 90,000 clones, around nine tenths of which appear only once. Sequences were obtained from CD4+ T cells from PBMCs. This receptor was taken from a man in his fifties or sixties in good health and CMV-seronegative. This chain connects TRBV19 to TRBJ2-2, with 7 bases fitting TRBD1. The CDR3 here is CASSPSGQVSGGELFF. The CDR3 DNA follows: TGTGCCAGTAGTCCCTCCGGACAGGTTTCGGGCGGGGAGCTGTTTTTT.